The rows below give T cell receptor beta chains drawn from one sample of a study of regulatory T cells in long-lasting Graves disease. TCRdb reprocessed the multiplex PCR reads with MiXCR, giving one entry per CDR3 protein. Of 350,000 to 500,000 distinct CDR3 sequences in the sample, around 20% were seen once. Sequenced material: peripheral blood mononuclear cells (PBMCs), taken when the disease was refractory, from a patient treated with antithyroid drugs. These receptor sequences come from a female donor with Graves disease. CDR3s include the opening cysteine and the closing phenylalanine or tryptophan. The D gene is left open where the match is weak. Part of the rows lack a size; the others show once, few, many or a class for expanded clones.

clone size: few
V gene: TRBV7-9
D gene: -
J gene: TRBJ2-7
CDR3 protein: CASSLERISYEQYF
CDR3 DNA: TGTGCCAGCAGCTTAGAACGGATTTCCTACGAGCAGTACTTC

clone size: many
V gene: TRBV12-3/TRBV12-4
D gene: -
J gene: TRBJ2-7
CDR3 protein: CASRRTGEGGYEQYF
CDR3 DNA: TGTGCCAGCAGGCGCACAGGGGAGGGGGGTTACGAGCAGTACTTC

clone size: -
V gene: TRBV20-1
D gene: -
J gene: TRBJ2-7
CDR3 protein: CSARVRGYSSYEQYF
CDR3 DNA: TGCAGTGCTAGAGTCCGCGGATACAGCTCCTACGAGCAGTACTTC

clone size: few
V gene: TRBV10-3
D gene: TRBD2
J gene: TRBJ2-1
CDR3 protein: CAISSKGLAGAHEQFF
CDR3 DNA: TGTGCCATCAGTTCTAAGGGACTAGCGGGAGCCCATGAGCAGTTCTTC

clone size: -
V gene: TRBV6-2/TRBV6-3
D gene: -
J gene: TRBJ1-5
CDR3 protein: CASSYREVDQPQHF
CDR3 DNA: TGTGCCAGCAGTTACCGGGAGGTCGATCAGCCCCAGCATTTT

clone size: many
V gene: TRBV28
D gene: -
J gene: TRBJ1-3
CDR3 protein: CASSTEGAGNTIYF
CDR3 DNA: TGTGCCAGCAGTACCGAGGGAGCTGGAAACACCATATATTTT

clone size: -
V gene: TRBV28
D gene: -
J gene: TRBJ2-1
CDR3 protein: CASSLLRARNEQFF
CDR3 DNA: TGTGCCAGCAGTTTATTACGGGCGCGGAATGAGCAGTTCTTC

clone size: few
V gene: TRBV20-1
D gene: TRBD2
J gene: TRBJ2-7
CDR3 protein: CSAFGTSGTYEQYF
CDR3 DNA: TGCAGTGCTTTTGGGACTAGCGGGACGTACGAGCAGTACTTC

clone size: many
V gene: TRBV28
D gene: -
J gene: TRBJ2-5
CDR3 protein: CASSTRQLQETQYF
CDR3 DNA: TGTGCCAGCAGCACGAGACAGCTTCAAGAGACCCAGTACTTC

clone size: few
V gene: TRBV19
D gene: -
J gene: TRBJ2-5
CDR3 protein: CASARAYQETQYF
CDR3 DNA: TGTGCCAGTGCGCGGGCGTATCAAGAGACCCAGTACTTC

clone size: few
V gene: TRBV9
D gene: -
J gene: TRBJ1-6
CDR3 protein: CASSVEEGGSPLHF
CDR3 DNA: TGTGCCAGCAGCGTAGAGGAGGGAGGTTCACCCCTCCACTTT

clone size: -
V gene: TRBV4-2
D gene: TRBD2
J gene: TRBJ2-7
CDR3 protein: CASSPVGTSLEQYF
CDR3 DNA: TGTGCCAGCAGCCCCGTCGGGACTAGCCTCGAGCAGTACTTC

clone size: many
V gene: TRBV30
D gene: -
J gene: TRBJ1-1
CDR3 protein: CAWSVGPSTGEAFF
CDR3 DNA: TGTGCCTGGAGTGTGGGTCCATCGACTGGTGAAGCTTTCTTT

clone size: many
V gene: TRBV6-5
D gene: -
J gene: TRBJ1-1
CDR3 protein: CASSLRVLANTEAFF
CDR3 DNA: TGTGCCAGCAGTTTACGGGTTTTGGCGAACACTGAAGCTTTCTTT